This TCR beta chain was identified in a study of long-term antiretroviral therapy in people with HIV. This clone was detected only once. CDR1 and CDR2 (germline): SGHNT, YYREEE (reference sequence). The CDR3 runs 14 residues. Deletions cut 4 bases from V and 4 bases from J, with 14 bases between. This was the immunoSEQ v3.0 assay at survey level. Clones were sequenced by immunoSEQ multiplex PCR, and TCRdb holds only the in-frame ones, with some missing. Among fewer than 30,000 clones listed, 95% were seen once. The clonotype was recovered from a man aged 25 to 40 with HIV. The source was unsorted PBMCs, collected 5.3 years after starting antiretroviral therapy. The chain combines TRBV5-4 with TRBJ1-1; D possibly corresponds to TRBD1 (5 bases). This CDR3 is CASSPQQVSTEAFF. CDR3 DNA sequence: TGTGCCAGCAGCCCCCAACAGGTGAGCACTGAAGCTTTCTTT.